The 12 T cell receptor beta chains below come from one sample, sequenced in a study of T cell changes during pregnancy in multiple sclerosis. TCRdb's table, derived via immunoSEQ multiplex PCR, lists solely in-frame clones and lacks some. The table has around 30,000 clones, approximately 89% seen once. Specimen: CD8+ T cells from peripheral blood mononuclear cells, collected in the first trimester of pregnancy. These receptors were obtained from a female donor with multiple sclerosis, enrolled in a pregnancy study.

This CDR3 reads CASSLGLAVPYEQYF. CDR3 nucleotide sequence: TGTGCCAGCAGCTTAGGACTAGCGGTTCCCTACGAGCAGTACTTC. The chain links TRBV7-2 to TRBJ2-7; TRBD2 agrees at 9 bases. Germline V gives CDR1 SGHTA, CDR2 FQGNSA. CDR3 length: 15 amino acids. The junction had 3 bases not matched to a gene; V was cut back by 1 base and J by 2 bases.

The genes are TRBV27 and TRBJ1-1; D is unresolved. This CDR3 region has 12 residues. Germline V gives CDR1 MNHEY, CDR2 SMNVEV (reference sequence). V lost 3 bases and J lost 6, with 8 bases in between. CDR3 nucleotides: TGTGCCAGCAGTTTTCCGGGAGCTGAAGCTTTCTTT. Protein sequence: CASSFPGAEAFF.

CDR3 residues: CASSRRRDRGNQPQHF. DNA for the CDR3: TGTGCCAGTAGCCGACGCCGGGACAGGGGCAATCAGCCCCAGCATTTT. The chain combines TRBV19 with TRBJ1-5; the match to TRBD1 covers 9 bases. Looked up from germline, CDR1 is LNHDA and CDR2 is SQIVND (reference sequence). The V and J ends lost 6 bases and 2 bases, in that order; junction bases with no gene match: 8. The CDR3 consists of 16 residues.

The chain employs TRBV7-9 and TRBJ2-7; D uncertain. There are 14 residues in the CDR3. CDR1 and CDR2 from the germline V gene are SEHNR and FQNEAQ (reference sequence). Trimming removed 5 bases from V and 3 bases from J, with 14 bases in between. The chain's CDR3 is CASSGDPEFYEQYF. The CDR3 nucleotides read TGTGCCAGCAGCGGAGATCCGGAATTCTACGAGCAGTACTTC.

V is TRBV30 and J is TRBJ1-1; maybe TRBD1 (6 bases). V was trimmed by 2 bases and J by 2 bases, leaving 9 bases between them. Germline assignment: CDR1 GTSNPN and CDR2 SVGIG (reference sequence). This CDR3 region has 13 residues. CDR3 region: CAWSLQGNTEAFF. The DNA for the CDR3 is TGTGCCTGGAGTTTACAGGGAAACACTGAAGCTTTCTTT.

A single count supports this clone. The chain recombines TRBV5-4 with TRBJ1-2, with TRBD1 identical over 9 bases. CDR3 length equals 14 residues. The germline CDR1 and CDR2 sequences are SGHNT and YYREEE (reference sequence). V shed 4 bases and J 3 bases; nucleotides not matched to a gene: 4. The CDR3 coding sequence is TGTGCCAGCAGCACAGGGGGCGCGGACTATGGCTACACCTTC. Protein product: CASSTGGADYGYTF.

This clone was seen only once. This chain uses TRBV5-1 with TRBJ2-5; TRBD2 matches at 7 bases. V was clipped by 4 bases and J by 1 base; unmatched bases: 7. This CDR3 spans 15 amino acids. Germline assignment: CDR1 SGHRS and CDR2 YFSETQ. The CDR3 spells CASSISSGSQETQYF. CDR3 nucleotide sequence: TGCGCCAGCAGCATCAGTAGCGGGTCCCAAGAGACCCAGTACTTC.

The chain recombines TRBV5-6 with TRBJ2-5; 8 positions match TRBD2. Germline loops: CDR1 SGHDT, CDR2 YYEEEE. This CDR3 has 14 amino acids. Germline trimming cut 6 bases from V and 1 base from J; bases unmatched to any gene: 5. The CDR3 is CASTIAGTQETQYF. The CDR3 coding sequence is TGTGCCAGCACCATAGCGGGGACCCAAGAGACCCAGTACTTC.

The chain carries TRBV29-1 and TRBJ1-1; possible D gene TRBD1, 5 bases. CDR3 size: 12 residues. Trimming took 6 bases from V and 4 from J, leaving 12 bases between them. Germline V gene sequence: CDR1 SQVTM, CDR2 ANQGSEA. As DNA, the CDR3 is TGCAGCGTCCAGGGAGGGATCACTGAAGCTTTCTTT. It translates to CSVQGGITEAFF.

The J gene is TRBJ1-2, the V gene TRBV4-1, with TRBD1 as a possible D gene (6 bases). This CDR3 is built from 14 residues. The germline CDR1 and CDR2 sequences are MGHRA and YSYEKL. The V and J ends lost 5 bases and 4 bases respectively, with 14 bases between them. CDR3 nucleotide sequence: TGCGCCAGCAGCGACGGACAGATCAGCTATGGCTACACCTTC. This sequence encodes CASSDGQISYGYTF.

V gene TRBV19 combines with J gene TRBJ2-7; 13 nucleotides match TRBD2. Looked up from germline, CDR1 is LNHDA and CDR2 is SQIVND (reference sequence). V dropped 5 bases and J dropped 2; count of bases not matched to a gene: 6. CDR3 length: 16 amino acids. This chain's CDR3 is CASSFRGTSGTYEQYF. In DNA, the CDR3 is TGTGCCAGTAGTTTCCGAGGGACTAGCGGGACCTACGAGCAGTACTTC.

This clone was seen just once. The chain combines TRBV27 with TRBJ1-5; perhaps TRBD1 as D (5 bases). Germline CDR1 is MNHEY and CDR2 is SMNVEV (reference sequence). Between the trimmed V and J ends, which lost 2 bases and 4 bases, there was a span of 12 bases. The CDR3 consists of 15 residues. The CDR3 DNA reads as TGTGCCAGCAGTTTACGGTGGGGGACTAATCAGCCCCAGCATTTT. It yields the protein CASSLRWGTNQPQHF.